Below, 14 T cell receptor beta chains from the same sample are listed, as sequenced in a study of T cell changes during pregnancy in multiple sclerosis. Produced via immunoSEQ multiplex PCR; TCRdb's table is partial and in-frame only. The sample yields 85,000 to 100,000 clones, roughly 92% seen once. Sequences were derived from peripheral blood, sampled after pregnancy. These receptors all come from a female donor with multiple sclerosis, enrolled in a pregnancy study.

V and J are TRBV5-1 and TRBJ1-2, with TRBD1 identical over 8 bases. CDR3 size: 16 residues. V lost 4 bases, J lost 3 bases, and 11 bases stayed unmatched. CDR1 SGHRS and CDR2 YFSETQ come from the germline V gene. The CDR3 DNA follows: TGCGCCAGCAGCCTAGGACAGGGCCCGGGGGACTATGGCTACACCTTC. Its translation is CASSLGQGPGDYGYTF.

The chain employs TRBV5-1 and TRBJ1-2; 8 bases map to TRBD1. Germline V gene lookup returns CDR1 SGHRS and CDR2 YFSETQ. CDR3 length: 14 amino acids. With V trimmed by 0 bases and J by 8 bases, 6 bases remained unmatched. This CDR3 reads CASSLEQGVGGYTF. The CDR3 nucleotides are TGCGCCAGCAGCTTGGAACAGGGGGTTGGAGGCTACACCTTC.

The chain couples TRBV30 to TRBJ2-7; the match to TRBD2 covers 8 bases. Germline V CDR1 and CDR2: GTSNPN, SVGIG (reference sequence). Trimming cost V 0 bases and J 2 bases; bases outside gene matches: 12. This CDR3 is built from 17 residues. CDR3 nucleotides: TGTGCCTGGAGTGTACCCCCCCGACTAGCGCGGACCTACGAGCAGTACTTC. Its protein is CAWSVPPRLARTYEQYF.

CDR3 residues: CASSVLAGGYTGELFF. DNA for the CDR3: TGTGCCAGCAGCGTACTAGCGGGGGGGTACACCGGGGAGCTGTTTTTT. The rearrangement joins TRBV9 to TRBJ2-2; 12 bases match TRBD2. In germline, CDR1 is SGDLS, CDR2 YYNGEE. This CDR3 is built from 16 residues. The V and J ends lost 1 base and 3 bases, in that order; junction bases with no gene match: 1.

The V gene is TRBV5-1, the J gene TRBJ2-7; no firm D call. The V end lost 0 bases, the J end lost 3 bases, and 13 bases lay between the germline ends. Looked up from germline, CDR1 is SGHRS and CDR2 is YFSETQ. This CDR3 has 15 amino acids. CDR3: CASSLEGSSVYEQYF. The CDR3, as DNA: TGCGCCAGCAGCTTGGAAGGTAGCTCCGTCTACGAGCAGTACTTC.

The rearrangement uses TRBV10-3 and TRBJ2-7; 7 positions match TRBD2. This CDR3 has 18 amino acids. The V segment lost 6 bases and the J segment 3 bases; nucleotides outside the gene matches: 20. Germline V gene data show CDR1 as ENHRY and CDR2 as SYGVKD. CDR3 bases: TGTGCCATCAGCACCGACTTTGATGTAGCGGGCCGGGTCTACGAGCAGTACTTC. Amino acid sequence: CAISTDFDVAGRVYEQYF.

In nucleotides, the CDR3 is TGTGCCAGCAGCTTAGGCAGCTACGAGCAGTACTTC. Translation gives CASSLGSYEQYF. The V call is TRBV11-3, the J call TRBJ2-7, with D hard to call. The CDR3 consists of 12 residues. Germline V CDR1 and CDR2: SGHNT, YENEEA. Trimming took 1 base from V and 3 from J, leaving 4 bases between them.

The chain has TRBV5-4 and TRBJ2-6; TRBD2 matches 7 bases. The germline CDR1 and CDR2 sequences are SGHNT and YYREEE (reference sequence). J gave up 0 bases and V 0 bases, and 3 bases lay outside the gene matches. The CDR3 is 17 residues long. This chain's CDR3 is CASSLERDSSGANVLTF. CDR3 nucleotides: TGTGCCAGCAGCTTGGAGCGGGACTCCTCTGGGGCCAACGTCCTGACTTTC.

The rearrangement links TRBV27 to TRBJ2-1; D uncertain. CDR1 MNHEY and CDR2 SMNVEV come from the germline V gene (reference sequence). Between the trimmed V and J ends, which lost 5 bases and 2 bases, there was a span of 7 bases. CDR3 length equals 13 residues. In nucleotides, the CDR3 is TGTGCCAGCAGTCCCCGGGCCTACAATGAGCAGTTCTTC. Translation gives CASSPRAYNEQFF.

The genes are TRBV29-1 and TRBJ1-1, with D tentatively TRBD1 (6 bases). CDR3 length equals 12 residues. V was pared by 7 bases and J by 2 bases, with 11 bases between. In germline, CDR1 is SQVTM, CDR2 ANQGSEA. The chain's CDR3 is CSGGTFNTEAFF. The CDR3 coding sequence is TGCAGCGGAGGGACATTTAACACTGAAGCTTTCTTT.

V and J are TRBV5-5 and TRBJ1-1; D gene unclear. V was shortened by 0 bases and J by 1 base, with 7 bases between the two germline ends. Germline loops: CDR1 SGHKS, CDR2 YYEKEE (reference sequence). The CDR3 is made up of 14 amino acids. The CDR3 protein is CASSLAHRNTEAFF. The CDR3 DNA follows: TGTGCCAGCAGCTTGGCCCACAGGAACACTGAAGCTTTCTTT.

The rearrangement uses TRBV30 and TRBJ2-7; D is ambiguous. In germline, CDR1 is GTSNPN, CDR2 SVGIG (reference sequence). The V gene lost 2 bases and the J gene lost 2 bases, with 4 bases spanning the gap. The CDR3 runs to 11 residues. The CDR3 loop is CAWSLTYEQYF. The CDR3 DNA sequence: TGTGCCTGGAGTCTTACCTACGAGCAGTACTTC.

The chain uses TRBV27 and TRBJ2-3, with 16 bases that match TRBD2. This CDR3 has 18 residues. The germline V gene encodes CDR1 MNHEY and CDR2 SMNVEV (reference sequence). V dropped 4 bases and J dropped 6; count of bases not matched to a gene: 10. CDR3 coding DNA: TGTGCCAGCAGTTCACCCGGGACTAGCGGGGGGGGGCGGGATACGCAGTATTTT. Its protein product is CASSSPGTSGGGRDTQYF.

The chain is built from TRBV15 and TRBJ1-3, with a tentative D call TRBD1 (5 bases). The CDR3 has 17 residues. Germline V gene lookup returns CDR1 LNHNV and CDR2 YYDKDF (reference sequence). V was cut by 0 bases and J by 4 bases, with 16 bases left in between. CDR3: CATSRDLGGFTGNTIYF. Here the CDR3 DNA reads TGTGCCACCAGCAGAGATTTGGGGGGTTTTACCGGAAACACCATATATTTT.